These 32 T cell receptor beta chains came from one sample sequenced in a study of blood T cell repertoires in COVID-19. Repertoires were generated with immunoSEQ multiplex PCR, while TCRdb's copy carries only in-frame clones and drops some. The table shows about 190,000 clones, with approximately 79% occurring only once. Sequenced: peripheral blood. The receptors originated from a man between 45 and 60 years old who had recovered from COVID-19.

The chain employs TRBV7-2 and TRBJ2-7; a possible D gene is TRBD2 (5 bases). V was pared by 3 bases and J by 7 bases, with 19 bases between. In germline, CDR1 is SGHTA, CDR2 FQGNSA. CDR3 size: 15 residues. CDR3 sequence: CASSLRGRLRGEQYF. CDR3 in DNA: TGTGCCAGCAGCTTGCGCGGCAGACTCCGCGGGGAGCAGTACTTC.

The chain recombines TRBV10-2 with TRBJ2-1; tentative D call: TRBD2 (5 bases). Per germline, CDR1 WSHSY and CDR2 SAAADI. Trimming removed 7 bases from V and 0 bases from J, with 10 bases in between. This CDR3 is built from 14 residues. The chain's CDR3 is CASTQRSSYNEQFF. The CDR3 nucleotides read TGCGCCAGCACCCAGCGGAGCTCCTACAATGAGCAGTTCTTC.

The J gene is TRBJ2-3, the V gene TRBV5-1; 9 bases agree with TRBD2. J lost 6 bases, V lost 0 bases, and 11 bases had no gene match. Germline CDR1 SGHRS, CDR2 YFSETQ. The CDR3 covers 17 residues. The CDR3 protein is CASSLVASGARLDTQYF. CDR3 coding DNA: TGCGCCAGCAGCTTGGTTGCTAGCGGGGCTCGACTTGATACGCAGTATTTT.

The V call is TRBV15, the J call TRBJ2-2, with 10 bases that match TRBD2. Germline V gives CDR1 LNHNV, CDR2 YYDKDF (reference sequence). With V trimmed by 0 bases and J by 7 bases, 8 bases remained unmatched. The CDR3 runs to 17 residues. CDR3 nucleotides: TGTGCCACCAGCAGAGATCCAGCGGGAGGGCCAGGCGGGGAGCTGTTTTTT. Its translation: CATSRDPAGGPGGELFF.

This clone was observed a handful of times. This chain uses TRBV10-3 with TRBJ1-2; 7 nucleotides match TRBD1. Losses at the gene ends were 10 bases for V and 5 bases for J; bases not matched to a gene: 10. The CDR3 totals 13 residues. Germline CDR1 and CDR2: ENHRY and SYGVKD. The CDR3, as DNA: TGTGCCACGTGGAGGGGACAGCTGTATGGCTACACCTTC. It specifies CATWRGQLYGYTF.

This clone was counted at least ten times. The chain joins TRBV7-2 to TRBJ2-7; unclear D gene. CDR3 length: 13 amino acids. CDR1 is SGHTA and CDR2 is FQGNSA in the germline V gene. With 0 bases removed from V and 6 bases from J, the gap between germline ends came to 9 bases. CDR3 protein: CASSLAPTSEQYF. DNA of the CDR3: TGTGCCAGCAGCTTAGCACCGACTTCCGAGCAGTACTTC.

The J gene is TRBJ2-2, the V gene TRBV11-3; TRBD2 matches 9 bases. Germline V lookup: CDR1 SGHNT, CDR2 YENEEA. The V and J ends lost 5 bases and 6 bases, in that order; junction bases with no gene match: 4. The CDR3 loop spans 14 amino acids. CDR3 in amino acids: CASSLSGSPGELFF. The CDR3, as DNA: TGTGCCAGCAGCCTTAGCGGGAGCCCCGGGGAGCTGTTTTTT.

V gene TRBV9 combines with J gene TRBJ1-1, with D tentatively TRBD1 (6 bases). The V gene's germline CDR1 is SGDLS and CDR2 YYNGEE. The CDR3 consists of 16 residues. The V end lost 6 bases, the J end lost 7 bases, and 25 bases lay between the germline ends. The CDR3 coding sequence is TGTGCCAGCACCCCGACCGGGGGGCGAGGACCCGATGAAGCTTTCTTT. Translated: CASTPTGGRGPDEAFF. Based on the CDR3 plus reference TRBV9 and TRBJ1-1, the full variable domain is DSGVTQTPKHLITATGQRVTLRCSPRSGDLSVYWYQQSLDQGLQFLIQYYNGEERAKGNILERFSAQQFPDLHSELNLSSLELGDSALYFCASTPTGGRGPDEAFFGQGTRLTVV.

This clone came up a few times. This sequence joins TRBV5-4 and TRBJ1-1, with D possibly TRBD1 on 6 matching bases. Germline V gene sequence: CDR1 SGHNT, CDR2 YYREEE (reference sequence). The CDR3 has 16 amino acids. V dropped 3 bases and J dropped 4 bases, with 19 bases sitting between them. Written as DNA, the CDR3 is TGTGCCAGCAGCTCCGGGGGGGGCGGAGGTGTCACTGAAGCTTTCTTT. Translating gives CASSSGGGGGVTEAFF.

This chain uses TRBV5-4 with TRBJ2-3, with TRBD1 as a possible D gene (6 bases). The CDR3 has 16 amino acids. Germline V gene lookup returns CDR1 SGHNT and CDR2 YYREEE (reference sequence). Trimming stripped 3 bases from V and 0 bases from J, with 14 bases between. The CDR3 bases are TGTGCCAGCAGCTCGATGTCAGGGGCTAGCACAGATACGCAGTATTTT. Protein sequence: CASSSMSGASTDTQYF.

The sample holds a few counts of this clone. The chain has TRBV6-6 and TRBJ2-7; possible D gene TRBD1, 6 bases. CDR1 is MNHNY, CDR2 SVGAGI, per germline (reference sequence). The CDR3 has 15 residues. Trimming removed 2 bases at V and 0 bases at J, with 11 bases between. The CDR3 loop reads CASSYVTGGSYEQYF. The DNA of the CDR3 is TGTGCCAGCAGTTACGTGACAGGAGGCTCCTACGAGCAGTACTTC.

The rearrangement uses TRBV27 and TRBJ1-5; 9 nucleotides align to TRBD1. Germline trimming cut 8 bases from V and 2 bases from J; bases unmatched to any gene: 1. The germline CDR1 and CDR2 sequences are MNHEY and SMNVEV (reference sequence). This CDR3 has 13 residues. CDR3 DNA: TGTGCCAGCTGGACAGGGGGCAATCAGCCCCAGCATTTT. It specifies CASWTGGNQPQHF.

This clone was seen only a few times. CDR3 protein: CATSDPGSYEQYF. CDR3 in DNA: TGTGCCACCAGTGACCCCGGCTCCTACGAGCAGTACTTC. The chain combines TRBV24-1 with TRBJ2-7; no clear D. CDR1 and CDR2 (germline): KGHDR, SFDVKD. The CDR3 consists of 13 residues. V was cut by 4 bases and J by 0 bases, with 6 bases left in between.

V and J are TRBV12-3 or TRBV12-4 and TRBJ2-7, with D possibly matching TRBD2 (5 bases). The CDR3 has 13 residues. Trimming left V 5 bases short and J 6 bases short, with 14 bases between. The CDR3 reads CASSGLQLGEQYF. The CDR3 DNA sequence: TGTGCCAGCAGTGGACTCCAGCTTGGCGAGCAGTACTTC.

The chain has TRBV4-3 and TRBJ2-7, with 7 positions matching TRBD1. Germline V lookup: CDR1 LGHNA, CDR2 YSLEER. There are 13 residues in the CDR3. The V gene end was trimmed by 5 bases and the J gene end by 3 bases; junction bases not matched to a gene: 4. CDR3 DNA: TGCGCCAGCAGCTACGGACAGGACTACGAGCAGTACTTC. Its translation: CASSYGQDYEQYF.

On this clone: The sample has other DNA sequences that encode this CDR3 too. The chain combines TRBV27 with TRBJ2-7, with 8 positions matching TRBD1. V shed 5 bases, J shed 3 bases, and the junction held 3 bases outside the gene matches. Germline V gene sequence: CDR1 MNHEY, CDR2 SMNVEV (reference sequence). CDR3 size: 13 residues. The CDR3 loop is CASSPGQGYEQYF. CDR3 nucleotides: TGTGCCAGCAGTCCAGGACAGGGCTACGAGCAGTACTTC.

The chain links TRBV11-2 to TRBJ2-7, with D tentatively TRBD2 (5 bases). Trimming removed 6 bases from V and 8 bases from J, with 26 bases in between. In germline, CDR1 is SGHAT, CDR2 FQNNGV. This CDR3 contains 16 residues. The CDR3 DNA is TGTGCCAGCAGGCCCCTAGAGGGCGGTGGCCGAGGACAGCAGTACTTC. Translating gives CASRPLEGGGRGQQYF.

The V gene is TRBV19, the J gene TRBJ1-1; perhaps TRBD1 as D (5 bases). This CDR3 spans 13 amino acids. Germline V gene sequence: CDR1 LNHDA, CDR2 SQIVND (reference sequence). V lost 2 bases and J lost 3, with 7 bases in between. The CDR3 DNA follows: TGTGCCAGTAGTATAACAGGAGACACTGAAGCTTTCTTT. It yields the protein CASSITGDTEAFF.

The CDR3 DNA reads TGTGCCAGCAGCCAAGAAAAGGGGGCGAGGAGAGAGACCCAGTACTTC. Translating gives CASSQEKGARRETQYF. This chain links TRBV14 with TRBJ2-5; 7 nucleotides agree with TRBD1. CDR1 and CDR2 (germline): SGHDN, FVKESK. This CDR3 spans 16 amino acids. The trim removed 0 bases at V and 4 bases at J, leaving 8 bases unmatched.

This chain connects TRBV27 to TRBJ2-3; D not resolved. The germline CDR1 and CDR2 sequences are MNHEY and SMNVEV (reference sequence). Between the trimmed V and J ends, which lost 5 bases and 7 bases, there was a span of 10 bases. This CDR3 contains 12 residues. For the CDR3, the DNA is TGTGCCAGCAGTCAACTAAGTCATACGCAGTATTTT. It specifies CASSQLSHTQYF.

This chain links TRBV10-3 with TRBJ2-1; 8 nucleotides match TRBD2. The CDR3 runs to 12 residues. The germline gives CDR1 ENHRY, CDR2 SYGVKD. V lost 10 bases and J lost 7; bases outside the gene matches: 6. CDR3 coding DNA: TGTGCCAGCCGGACTAGCAATAATGAGCAGTTCTTC. Protein: CASRTSNNEQFF.

The J gene is TRBJ2-5, the V gene TRBV7-7; tentatively, D is TRBD2 (5 bases). The length of the CDR3 is 16 residues. Germline CDR1 is SSHAT and CDR2 is FNYEAQ (reference sequence). Trimming left V 1 base short and J 4 bases short, with 16 bases between. The CDR3, as DNA: TGTGCCAGCAGCTTAGTAGGTGGGAGTGGACGAGAGACCCAGTACTTC. This gives the protein CASSLVGGSGRETQYF.

The rearrangement links TRBV15 to TRBJ2-5; D gene ambiguous. The CDR3 extends over 15 amino acids. Trimming took off 0 bases at V and 1 base at J, with 9 bases between the two ends. Germline CDR1 and CDR2: LNHNV and YYDKDF (reference sequence). CDR3 nucleotides: TGTGCCACCAGCAGAGATCAGCGCCTCCAAGAGACCCAGTACTTC. This codes for CATSRDQRLQETQYF.

The rearrangement uses TRBV18 and TRBJ2-2; 9 positions agree with TRBD2. The germline gives CDR1 KGHSH, CDR2 LQKENI. The V segment lost 2 bases and the J segment 6 bases; nucleotides outside the gene matches: 10. The CDR3 length is 17 residues. The CDR3 protein is CASSPIRGGEYAGELFF. In DNA form, the CDR3 reads TGTGCCAGCTCACCAATCCGCGGGGGGGAGTACGCCGGGGAGCTGTTTTTT. The entire variable domain, with the rest obtained from reference TRBV18 and TRBJ2-2, is as follows: NAGVMQNPRHLVRRRGQEARLRCSPMKGHSHVYWYRQLPEEGLKFMVYLQKENIIDESGMPKERFSAEFPKEGPSILRIQQVVRGDSAAYFCASSPIRGGEYAGELFFGEGSRLTVL.

V is TRBV28 and J is TRBJ2-7, with 12 bases matching TRBD2. The CDR3 covers 16 residues. The germline gives CDR1 MDHEN, CDR2 SYDVKM. With V trimmed by 7 bases and J by 6 bases, 13 bases remained unmatched. The CDR3 DNA reads as TGTGCCAGCACCCTTACTGGACTAGCGGGATGGAGCGAGCAGTACTTC. This encodes CASTLTGLAGWSEQYF.

The chain carries TRBV30 and TRBJ2-2; 7 nucleotides match TRBD2. V shed 2 bases, J shed 7 bases, and the junction held 7 bases outside the gene matches. This CDR3 has 14 residues. CDR1 is GTSNPN and CDR2 is SVGIG in the germline V gene (reference sequence). CDR3 nucleotide sequence: TGTGCCTGGAGTCGTGGACTAGACGGCGGGGAGCTGTTTTTT. This codes for CAWSRGLDGGELFF. Full variable domain (missing parts from reference TRBV30 and TRBJ2-2): SQTIHQWPATLVQPVGSPLSLECTVEGTSNPNLYWYRQAAGRGLQLLFYSVGIGQISSEVPQNLSASRPQDRQFILSSKKLLLSDSGFYLCAWSRGLDGGELFFGEGSRLTVL.

V gene TRBV28 combines with J gene TRBJ2-1, with 9 bases that match TRBD2. Germline CDR1 reads MDHEN; CDR2 reads SYDVKM. The V and J ends lost 1 base and 2 bases, in that order; junction bases with no gene match: 12. The CDR3 is 19 residues long. CDR3 in amino acids: CASSLFGLAGRRAYNEQFF. The CDR3 DNA reads TGTGCCAGCAGTTTATTTGGCCTAGCGGGGAGAAGGGCCTACAATGAGCAGTTCTTC.

This rearrangement joins TRBV30 to TRBJ2-5, with D possibly being TRBD1 (5 bases). This CDR3 has 13 amino acids. Germline loops: CDR1 GTSNPN, CDR2 SVGIG (reference sequence). Trimming removed 0 bases from V and 4 bases from J, with 9 bases in between. CDR3 in DNA: TGTGCCTGGAGTGTCCAGGGTCCAGAGACCCAGTACTTC. It codes for CAWSVQGPETQYF. Full variable domain (rest looked up from reference TRBV30 and TRBJ2-5): SQTIHQWPATLVQPVGSPLSLECTVEGTSNPNLYWYRQAAGRGLQLLFYSVGIGQISSEVPQNLSASRPQDRQFILSSKKLLLSDSGFYLCAWSVQGPETQYFGPGTRLLVL.

V is TRBV30 and J is TRBJ1-2; TRBD1 might be the D (6 bases). Germline V gene sequence: CDR1 GTSNPN, CDR2 SVGIG (reference sequence). V dropped 2 bases and J dropped 4 bases, with 20 bases sitting between them. The CDR3 runs 16 residues. The CDR3 DNA reads TGTGCCTGGAGTACCGGGACAACGCAAGTGATCTATGGCTACACCTTC. Amino acid sequence: CAWSTGTTQVIYGYTF.

The chain employs TRBV9 and TRBJ2-5; TRBD2 matches at 9 bases. The CDR3 spans 16 residues. With 0 bases clipped from V and 5 bases from J, the junction kept 8 bases outside the gene matches. The germline CDR1 and CDR2 sequences are SGDLS and YYNGEE. The chain's CDR3 is CASSVGSGRWVETQYF. The CDR3 DNA reads as TGTGCCAGCAGCGTAGGGAGCGGGAGGTGGGTGGAGACCCAGTACTTC.

This chain uses TRBV6-5 with TRBJ1-1; D possibly corresponds to TRBD1 (6 bases). The V gene's germline CDR1 is MNHEY and CDR2 SVGAGI. Trimming took 5 bases from V and 5 from J, leaving 18 bases between them. The CDR3 has 15 amino acids. In nucleotides, the CDR3 is TGTGCCAGCAGTAAATCGGGGGGCGCGGGAACTGAAGCTTTCTTT. This gives the protein CASSKSGGAGTEAFF.

This clone was seen more than once but under ten times. V gene TRBV25-1 combines with J gene TRBJ2-2, with 8 bases lining up with TRBD2. CDR1 is MGHDK, CDR2 SYGVNS, per germline. The ends lost 2 bases at V and 4 bases at J; junction bases unmatched: 3. The CDR3 length is 15 residues. This CDR3 is CASSERTSFTGELFF. The CDR3 bases are TGTGCCAGCAGTGAACGGACTAGCTTCACCGGGGAGCTGTTTTTT.